This T cell receptor (beta chain) was retrieved from a study of blood T cell repertoires in COVID-19. The wider study: PBMCs, B-cell-depleted T cells, or T cells provided the cDNA or gDNA that made up the material.

V was pared by 5 bases and J by 0 bases, with 11 bases between. The length of the CDR3 is 14 residues. Germline V gene lookup returns CDR1 SQVTM and CDR2 ANQGSEA. The table came from immunoSEQ multiplex PCR; TCRdb's copy has only in-frame clones and leaves some out. Here the sample spans about 320,000 clones, over 70% being singletons. Sequenced: peripheral blood. The sequence was obtained from a woman aged 45-65 years with acute or convalescent COVID-19. The genes are TRBV29-1 and TRBJ2-4, with D possibly TRBD1 on 7 matching bases. CDR3 amino acids: CSVQGGLAKNIQYF. CDR3 DNA: TGCAGCGTTCAGGGGGGCCTAGCCAAAAACATTCAGTACTTC.